This T cell receptor (beta chain) was profiled in a study of blood T cell repertoires in COVID-19. Study details: The samples span acute and convalescent COVID-19 from the United States, Italy and Spain. PBMCs, B-cell-depleted T cells, or T cells were the source of the cDNA or gDNA that made up the material.

J lost 7 bases, V lost 10 bases, and 5 bases had no gene match. CDR3 size: 12 residues. Germline V lookup: CDR1 MNHEY, CDR2 SVGAGI. As handled by the study authors: The authors estimated nucleated cell counts from reference gene primer amplification. The assay was immunoSEQ multiplex PCR, and TCRdb's table has in-frame clones only and misses some. For V, J and clone size, that table is used; D and trimming come from the DNA. The top ten hold 2.5% to 3.5% of the sample, which has around 260,000 clones, 80% to 90% seen once. This clone was recorded once. The TCR was taken from a woman aged 25 to 39 with active or convalescent COVID-19. The chain has TRBV6-5 and TRBJ2-5; TRBD2 matches at 11 bases. Sequenced sample: peripheral blood. DNA for the CDR3: TGTGCCACCGCAACTAGCGGGGGGACCCAGTACTTC. Amino acids: CATATSGGTQYF.